The clone carrying this T cell receptor beta chain has just a few counts. This sample stems from a study of glioma-infiltrating T cells after dendritic cell vaccination. Method: immunoSEQ multiplex PCR; TCRdb's copy keeps in-frame clones and lacks some. The sample carries some 100,000 clones, approximately 81% recorded once. With 8 bases removed from V and 0 bases from J, the gap between germline ends came to 15 bases. The germline V gene has CDR1 MNHEY and CDR2 SVGAGI. The CDR3 is made up of 15 amino acids. The source material was blood, sampled before dendritic cell vaccination. This chain uses TRBV6-5 with TRBJ2-3, with D possibly TRBD2 on 5 matching bases. The origin of this receptor is a human donor with glioblastoma. The CDR3 is CASRHGRHSTDTQYF. CDR3 bases: TGTGCCAGCCGGCATGGGAGACATAGCACAGATACGCAGTATTTT.